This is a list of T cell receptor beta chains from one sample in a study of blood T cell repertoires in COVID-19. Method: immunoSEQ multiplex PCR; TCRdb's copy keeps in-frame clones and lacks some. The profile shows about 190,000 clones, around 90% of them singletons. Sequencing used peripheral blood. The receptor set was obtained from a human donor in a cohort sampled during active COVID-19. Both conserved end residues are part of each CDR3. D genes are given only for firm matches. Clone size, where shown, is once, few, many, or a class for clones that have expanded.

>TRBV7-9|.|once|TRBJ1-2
CASSLKAGGDYGYTF
TGTGCCAGCAGCTTAAAGGCAGGAGGGGACTATGGCTACACCTTC
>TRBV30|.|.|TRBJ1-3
CAWSLTGTTISGNTIYF
TGTGCCTGGAGTCTTACCGGGACAACTATCTCTGGAAACACCATATATTTT
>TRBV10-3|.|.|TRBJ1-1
CAISSTEVEAFF
TGTGCCATCAGTTCAACGGAGGTAGAAGCTTTCTTT
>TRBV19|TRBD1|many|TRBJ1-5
CASSLQGVGQPQHF
TGTGCCAGTAGTTTACAGGGGGTCGGGCAGCCCCAGCATTTT
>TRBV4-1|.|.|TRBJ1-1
CASSQEGAILDEAFF
TGCGCCAGCAGCCAAGAGGGAGCGATTCTTGATGAAGCTTTCTTT
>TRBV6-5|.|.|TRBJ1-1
CASSSVSNTEAFF
TGTGCCAGCAGTTCCGTTTCTAACACTGAAGCTTTCTTT
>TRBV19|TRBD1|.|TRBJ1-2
CASSIPGGAYGYTF
TGTGCCAGTAGTATCCCAGGGGGCGCCTATGGCTACACCTTC
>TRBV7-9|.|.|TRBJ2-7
CASSLGGGNNYF
TGTGCCAGCAGCTTGGGAGGCGGGAATAACTACTTC
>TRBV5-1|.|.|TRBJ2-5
CASSLGGLLQETQYF
TGCGCCAGCAGCTTGGGGGGACTTCTCCAAGAGACCCAGTACTTC
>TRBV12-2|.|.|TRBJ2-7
CASRCGHTYEQYF
TGTGCAAGTCGCTGTGGACACACCTACGAGCAGTACTTC
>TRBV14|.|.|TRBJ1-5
CASSQDFVSNQPQHF
TGTGCCAGCAGCCAAGATTTCGTTAGCAATCAGCCCCAGCATTTT
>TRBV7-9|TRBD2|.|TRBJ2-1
CASSYLAGGAYNEQFF
TGTGCCAGCAGTTATCTAGCGGGAGGGGCCTACAATGAGCAGTTCTTC
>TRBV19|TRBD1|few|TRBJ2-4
CATTSLDRGRAKNIQYF
TGTGCCACCACCTCTTTGGACAGGGGAAGGGCCAAAAACATTCAGTACTTC
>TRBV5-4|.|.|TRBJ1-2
CASSWGHLNYGYTF
TGTGCCAGCAGCTGGGGACATCTTAACTATGGCTACACCTTC
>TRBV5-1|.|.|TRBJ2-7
CASSISGGDYEQYF
TGCGCCAGCAGTATTTCGGGCGGGGATTACGAGCAGTACTTC
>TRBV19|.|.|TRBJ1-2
CASSTLGQPYGYTF
TGTGCCAGTAGTACCCTAGGACAGCCCTATGGCTACACCTTC
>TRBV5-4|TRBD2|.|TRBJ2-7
CASSITGLAGSYEQYF
TGTGCCAGCAGCATTACGGGACTAGCGGGATCCTACGAGCAGTACTTC
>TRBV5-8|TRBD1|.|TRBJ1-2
CASSDYEGQVYGYTF
TGTGCCAGCAGCGACTATGAGGGACAGGTCTATGGCTACACCTTC
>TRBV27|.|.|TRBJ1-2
CASSYSRDPNYGYTF
TGTGCCAGCAGTTATTCCCGGGATCCCAACTATGGCTACACCTTC
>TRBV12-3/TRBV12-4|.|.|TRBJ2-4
CASSLRAETPHF
TGTGCCAGCAGTTTGAGAGCTGAAACCCCCCACTTC
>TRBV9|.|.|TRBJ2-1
CASSVLGEEGYNEQFF
TGTGCCAGCAGCGTACTGGGGGAGGAAGGGTACAATGAGCAGTTCTTC
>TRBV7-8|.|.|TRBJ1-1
CASSTRGPLNTEAFF
TGTGCCAGCAGCACCAGGGGACCGTTGAACACTGAAGCTTTCTTT
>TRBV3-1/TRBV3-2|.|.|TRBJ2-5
CASSQVRTTQETQYF
TGTGCCAGCAGCCAAGTCAGGACTACCCAAGAGACCCAGTACTTC